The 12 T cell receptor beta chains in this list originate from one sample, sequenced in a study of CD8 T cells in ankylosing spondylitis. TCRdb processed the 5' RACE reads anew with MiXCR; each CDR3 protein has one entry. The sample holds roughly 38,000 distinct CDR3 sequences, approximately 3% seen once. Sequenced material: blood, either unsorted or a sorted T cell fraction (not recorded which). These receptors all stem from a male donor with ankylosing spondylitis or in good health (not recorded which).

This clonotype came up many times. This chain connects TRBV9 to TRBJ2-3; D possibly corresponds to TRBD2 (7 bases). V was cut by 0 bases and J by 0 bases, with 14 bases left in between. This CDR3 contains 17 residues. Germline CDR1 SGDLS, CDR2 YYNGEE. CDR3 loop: CASSVGGGGRSTDTQYF. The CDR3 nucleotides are TGTGCCAGCAGCGTAGGGGGGGGCGGGCGTAGCACAGATACGCAGTATTTT.

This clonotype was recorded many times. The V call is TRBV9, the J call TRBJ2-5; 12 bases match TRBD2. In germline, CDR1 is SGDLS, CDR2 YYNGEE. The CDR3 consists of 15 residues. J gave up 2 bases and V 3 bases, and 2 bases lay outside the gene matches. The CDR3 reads CASSEGTSGQETQYF. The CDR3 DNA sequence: TGTGCCAGCAGCGAGGGGACTAGCGGGCAAGAGACCCAGTACTTC.

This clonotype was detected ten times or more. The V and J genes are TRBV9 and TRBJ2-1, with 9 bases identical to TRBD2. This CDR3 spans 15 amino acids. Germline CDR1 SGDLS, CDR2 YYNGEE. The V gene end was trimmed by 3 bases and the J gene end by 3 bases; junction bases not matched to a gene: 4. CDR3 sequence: CASSASGGFYNEQFF. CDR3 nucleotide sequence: TGTGCCAGCAGCGCCAGCGGGGGGTTCTACAATGAGCAGTTCTTC.

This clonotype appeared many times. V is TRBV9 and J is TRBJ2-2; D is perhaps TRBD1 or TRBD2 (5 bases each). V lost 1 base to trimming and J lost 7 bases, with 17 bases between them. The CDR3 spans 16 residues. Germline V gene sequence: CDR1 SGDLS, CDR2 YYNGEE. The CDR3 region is CASSVTSSPQGGELFF. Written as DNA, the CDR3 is TGTGCCAGCAGCGTAACGTCTAGCCCTCAGGGCGGGGAGCTGTTTTTT.

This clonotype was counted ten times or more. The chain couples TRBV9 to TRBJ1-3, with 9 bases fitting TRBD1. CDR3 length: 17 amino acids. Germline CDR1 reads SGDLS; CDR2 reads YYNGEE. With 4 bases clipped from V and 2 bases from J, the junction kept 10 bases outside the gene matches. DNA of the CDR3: TGTGCCAGCAGCCCCCCCGGACAGGGGTTGCCTGGAAACACCATATATTTT. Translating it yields CASSPPGQGLPGNTIYF. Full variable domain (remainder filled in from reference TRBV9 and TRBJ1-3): DSGVTQTPKHLITATGQRVTLRCSPRSGDLSVYWYQQSLDQGLQFLIQYYNGEERAKGNILERFSAQQFPDLHSELNLSSLELGDSALYFCASSPPGQGLPGNTIYFGEGSWLTVV.

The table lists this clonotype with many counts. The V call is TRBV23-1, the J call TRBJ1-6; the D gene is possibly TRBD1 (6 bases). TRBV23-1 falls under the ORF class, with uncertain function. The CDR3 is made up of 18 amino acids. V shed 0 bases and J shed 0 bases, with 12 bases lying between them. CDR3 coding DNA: TGCGCCAGCAGTCAATCGTTTTTCAGGGGCTCCTATAATTCACCCCTCCACTTT. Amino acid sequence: CASSQSFFRGSYNSPLHF.

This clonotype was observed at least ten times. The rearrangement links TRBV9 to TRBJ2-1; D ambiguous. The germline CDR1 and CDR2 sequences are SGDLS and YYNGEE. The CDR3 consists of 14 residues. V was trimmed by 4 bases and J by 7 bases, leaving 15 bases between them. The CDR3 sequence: CASSPHVERNEQFF. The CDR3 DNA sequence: TGTGCCAGCAGCCCCCATGTAGAACGAAATGAGCAGTTCTTC.

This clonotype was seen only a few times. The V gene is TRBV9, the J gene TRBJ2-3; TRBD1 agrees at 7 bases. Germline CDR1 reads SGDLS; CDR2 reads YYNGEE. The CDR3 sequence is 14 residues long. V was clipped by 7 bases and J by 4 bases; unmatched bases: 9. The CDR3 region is CASGTRGRSDTQYF. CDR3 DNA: TGTGCCAGCGGAACAAGGGGGCGGTCAGATACGCAGTATTTT.

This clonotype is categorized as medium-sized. As DNA, the CDR3 is TGTGCCAGCAGCCAGGAGGGGTACCACGAGCAGTACGTC. Protein product: CASSQEGYHEQYV. The rearrangement uses TRBV5-6 and TRBJ2-7; D possibly corresponds to TRBD2 (6 bases). Trimming pared 4 bases from V and 5 bases from J, leaving 13 bases between. Per germline, CDR1 SGHDT and CDR2 YYEEEE. The CDR3 extends over 13 amino acids.

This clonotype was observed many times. CDR3 sequence: CASSVGIVLAGGETQYF. The CDR3 bases are TGTGCCAGCAGCGTAGGTATTGTACTAGCGGGGGGAGAGACCCAGTACTTC. This chain joins TRBV9 and TRBJ2-5; 12 bases align to TRBD2. Germline V gene lookup returns CDR1 SGDLS and CDR2 YYNGEE. Trimming at V came to 0 bases and at J to 4 bases, leaving 7 bases not matched to a gene. CDR3 size: 17 residues.

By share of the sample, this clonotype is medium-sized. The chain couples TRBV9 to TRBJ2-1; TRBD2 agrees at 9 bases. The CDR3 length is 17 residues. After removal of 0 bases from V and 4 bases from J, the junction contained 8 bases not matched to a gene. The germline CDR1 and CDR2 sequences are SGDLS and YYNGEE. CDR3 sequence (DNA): TGTGCCAGCAGCGTAGATCCCGGCGGGGGGGTATACAATGAGCAGTTCTTC. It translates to CASSVDPGGGVYNEQFF.

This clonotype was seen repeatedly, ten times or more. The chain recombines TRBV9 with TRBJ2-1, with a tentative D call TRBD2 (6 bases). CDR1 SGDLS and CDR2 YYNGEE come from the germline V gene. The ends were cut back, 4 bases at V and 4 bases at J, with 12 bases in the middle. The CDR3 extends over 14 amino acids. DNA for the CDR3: TGTGCCAGCAGCTCTCCTCGGGGGTACAATGAGCAGTTCTTC. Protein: CASSSPRGYNEQFF. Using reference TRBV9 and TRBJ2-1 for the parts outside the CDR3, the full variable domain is DSGVTQTPKHLITATGQRVTLRCSPRSGDLSVYWYQQSLDQGLQFLIQYYNGEERAKGNILERFSAQQFPDLHSELNLSSLELGDSALYFCASSSPRGYNEQFFGPGTRLTVL.